A single sample gave rise to the 15 T cell receptor beta chains below, sequenced in a study of prognosis after radiotherapy for stage I lung cancer. CDR3 of TCR beta was amplified from genomic DNA via a two-round multiplex PCR. The first PCR round targeted every TRBV and TRBJ gene with specific primers. TCRdb passed the multiplex PCR reads through MiXCR, listing each CDR3 protein once. The top ten clones hold approximately 17% of a sample with 30,000 to 40,000 distinct CDR3 sequences, less than 35% of them seen once. Specimen: PBMCs, collected before or after stereotactic body radiation therapy (not recorded which). These receptors all stem from a donor over 45 with non-small cell lung cancer.

This clonotype came up many times. This chain uses TRBV4-2 with TRBJ2-3, with 11 nucleotides matching TRBD1. After removal of 1 base from V and 4 bases from J, the junction contained 4 bases not matched to a gene. CDR3 length: 16 amino acids. Germline V CDR1 and CDR2: LGHNA, YNFKEQ. In DNA form, the CDR3 reads TGTGCCAGCAGCCAAGCTCGGGGACAGGGGGCAGATACGCAGTATTTT. Translated: CASSQARGQGADTQYF.

As regards this clonotype: Germline is not matched at one junction end, which may reflect a read error. V and J are TRBV20-1 and TRBJ1-2; D gene uncertain. CDR3 size: 14 residues. Germline CDR1 DFQATT, CDR2 SNEGSKA (reference sequence). The CDR3 loop is CSARDPRWLDGYTF. The CDR3 coding sequence is TGCAGTGCCAGAGATCCTCGGTGGTTGGATGGCTACACCTTC.

This chain links TRBV29-1 with TRBJ2-2, with TRBD2 matching 7 bases. CDR3 length: 12 amino acids. Unmatched junction bases numbered 2, after V lost 7 bases and J lost 3 bases. Germline CDR1 reads SQVTM; CDR2 reads ANQGSEA. In nucleotides, the CDR3 is TGCAGCGGGGGGGGGTACACCGGGGAGCTGTTTTTT. Its protein product is CSGGGYTGELFF.

This clonotype has a count of ten or more. V is TRBV24-1 and J is TRBJ1-4; D is perhaps TRBD1 (5 bases). The V end lost 7 bases, the J end lost 11 bases, and 13 bases lay between the germline ends. Germline CDR1 KGHDR, CDR2 SFDVKD. The CDR3 is 12 amino acids. CDR3 DNA: TGTGCCACCAGAACGGACACCGGGAAACTGTTTTTT. This sequence encodes CATRTDTGKLFF.

This clonotype occurred many times. V gene TRBV27 combines with J gene TRBJ1-4; a possible D gene is TRBD1 (6 bases). The CDR3 is 17 amino acids. Trimming cost V 6 bases and J 0 bases, with 17 bases left between them. In germline, CDR1 is MNHEY, CDR2 SMNVEV (reference sequence). This CDR3 reads CASSQLYRDPTNEKLFF. The CDR3 region has the DNA TGTGCCAGCAGCCAGCTCTACAGGGACCCAACTAATGAAAAACTGTTTTTT.

In its sample, this clonotype was seen many times. The genes are TRBV10-3 and TRBJ2-7; TRBD1 matches 11 bases. The CDR3 runs to 15 residues. In germline, CDR1 is ENHRY, CDR2 SYGVKD. The trim removed 0 bases at V and 4 bases at J, leaving 2 bases unmatched. CDR3: CAISESGQGAYEQYF. The CDR3 DNA sequence: TGTGCCATCAGTGAGTCTGGACAGGGGGCATACGAGCAGTACTTC.

In the case of this clonotype: At one end the junction does not follow the germline gene, possibly because of a read error. The chain recombines TRBV6-1 with TRBJ2-1; 10 positions match TRBD2. Germline V gene data show CDR1 as MNHNS and CDR2 as SASEGT. The CDR3 loop spans 15 amino acids. CDR3 protein: CAISYLAGVSHEQFF. CDR3 nucleotide sequence: TGTGCCATCAGTTACCTAGCGGGGGTGTCCCATGAGCAGTTCTTC.

This clonotype is medium-sized in the sample. The chain carries TRBV12-3 or TRBV12-4 and TRBJ1-2, with TRBD1 as a possible D gene (5 bases). V lost 6 bases and J lost 8, with 13 bases in between. This CDR3 region has 12 residues. The CDR3 nucleotides are TGTGCCAGCAGGCCCAGGGTTGGGGGCTACACCTTC. Translating it yields CASRPRVGGYTF.

The sample holds many counts of this clonotype. The rearrangement uses TRBV6-5 and TRBJ2-5; D ambiguous. V lost 4 bases and J 0 bases, leaving 9 bases between the germline ends. Germline V gene lookup returns CDR1 MNHEY and CDR2 SVGAGI. The CDR3 runs 14 residues. Written as DNA, the CDR3 is TGTGCCAGCAGTTCGCGATGGTACCAAGAGACCCAGTACTTC. Its protein product is CASSSRWYQETQYF.

Note on this clonotype: It is likely a read error: a sequence one base away is far more abundant. The chain couples TRBV2 to TRBJ2-7, with 8 bases fitting TRBD2. Germline CDR1 and CDR2: SNHLY and FYNNEI. The CDR3 consists of 15 residues. J gave up 7 bases and V 6 bases, and 14 bases lay outside the gene matches. This CDR3 reads CASRPRGGSYNEQYF. Here the CDR3 DNA reads TGTGCCAGCAGACCTCGGGGGGGCTCCTACAATGAGCAGTACTTC.

This rearrangement joins TRBV25-1 to TRBJ1-5; 10 bases align to TRBD1. The CDR3 length is 18 residues. With 4 bases clipped from V and 2 bases from J, the junction kept 11 bases outside the gene matches. CDR1 and CDR2 from the germline V gene are MGHDK and SYGVNS. The CDR3 here is CASSATGTGEGGNQPQHF. The CDR3 DNA reads as TGTGCCAGCAGTGCAACCGGGACAGGGGAGGGGGGCAATCAGCCCCAGCATTTT. Complete variable domain (other parts from reference TRBV25-1 and TRBJ1-5): EADIYQTPRYLVIGTGKKITLECSQTMGHDKMYWYQQDPGMELHLIHYSYGVNSTEKGDLSSESTVSRIRTEHFPLTLESARPSHTSQYLCASSATGTGEGGNQPQHFGDGTRLSIL.

This clonotype was recorded many times. The chain is built from TRBV12-3 or TRBV12-4 and TRBJ1-5, with 8 nucleotides matching TRBD1. This CDR3 spans 15 amino acids. V lost 3 bases and J lost 0; bases outside the gene matches: 1. The CDR3 protein is CASSLDRASNQPQHF. The CDR3 region has the DNA TGTGCCAGCAGTTTGGACAGGGCTAGCAATCAGCCCCAGCATTTT.

This clonotype has a single count. The junction departs from the called germline gene at one end, perhaps through a read error. The chain uses TRBV5-1 and TRBJ2-2, with D perhaps being TRBD1 or TRBD2 (5 bases each). The CDR3 is 14 residues long. CDR1 is SGHRS, CDR2 YFSETQ, per germline. CDR3: CASSLELPGRELVF. The CDR3 region has the DNA TGCGCCAGCAGCTTGGAGCTACCGGGCAGGGAGCTGGTTTTT.

This clonotype was recorded many times. In nucleotides, the CDR3 is TGTGCCAGCAGCTTAGGCCCAACTGGGACAGGTGCCCATTCACCCCTCCACTTT. Translating it yields CASSLGPTGTGAHSPLHF. The chain joins TRBV7-9 to TRBJ1-6; TRBD1 agrees at 8 bases. The CDR3 loop spans 18 amino acids. The germline V gene has CDR1 SEHNR and CDR2 FQNEAQ (reference sequence). Losses at the gene ends were 1 base for V and 8 bases for J; bases not matched to a gene: 13.

This clonotype was counted many times. The rearrangement links TRBV5-5 to TRBJ1-2; D remains ambiguous. Trimming stripped 0 bases from V and 2 bases from J, with 5 bases between. CDR1 and CDR2 (germline): SGHKS, YYEKEE (reference sequence). The length of the CDR3 is 13 residues. Written as DNA, the CDR3 is TGTGCCAGCAGCTTGGGAGGGAACTATGGCTACACCTTC. Its protein product is CASSLGGNYGYTF.